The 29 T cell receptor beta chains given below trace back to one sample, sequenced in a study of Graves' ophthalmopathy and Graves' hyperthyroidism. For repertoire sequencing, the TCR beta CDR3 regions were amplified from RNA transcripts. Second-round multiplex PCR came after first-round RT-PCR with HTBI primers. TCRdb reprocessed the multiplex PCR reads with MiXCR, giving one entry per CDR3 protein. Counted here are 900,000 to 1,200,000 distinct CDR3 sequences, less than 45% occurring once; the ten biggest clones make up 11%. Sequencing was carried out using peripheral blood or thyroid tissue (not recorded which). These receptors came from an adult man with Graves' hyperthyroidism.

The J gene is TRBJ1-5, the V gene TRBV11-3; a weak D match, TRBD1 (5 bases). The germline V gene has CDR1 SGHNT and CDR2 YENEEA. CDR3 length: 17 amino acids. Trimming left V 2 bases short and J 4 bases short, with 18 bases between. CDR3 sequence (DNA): TGTGCCAGCAGCTTATCGTTAGTTCGGGACGGAAATCAGCCCCAGCATTTT. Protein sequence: CASSLSLVRDGNQPQHF.

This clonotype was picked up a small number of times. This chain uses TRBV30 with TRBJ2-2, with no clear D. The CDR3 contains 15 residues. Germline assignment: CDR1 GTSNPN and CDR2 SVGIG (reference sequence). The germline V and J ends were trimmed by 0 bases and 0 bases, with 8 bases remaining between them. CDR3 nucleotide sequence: TGTGCCTGGAGTGTACGAACAGCGAACACCGGGGAGCTGTTTTTT. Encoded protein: CAWSVRTANTGELFF.

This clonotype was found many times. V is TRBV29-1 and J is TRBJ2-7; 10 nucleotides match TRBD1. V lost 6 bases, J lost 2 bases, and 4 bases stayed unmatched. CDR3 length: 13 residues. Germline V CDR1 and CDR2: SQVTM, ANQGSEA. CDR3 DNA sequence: TGCAGCGTATTTGGGACAGGGGCCTACGAGCAGTACTTC. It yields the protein CSVFGTGAYEQYF.

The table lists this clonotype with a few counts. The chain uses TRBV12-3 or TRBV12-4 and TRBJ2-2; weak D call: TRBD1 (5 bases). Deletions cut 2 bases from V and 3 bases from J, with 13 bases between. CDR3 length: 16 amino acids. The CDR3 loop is CASSLRSDTHTGELFF. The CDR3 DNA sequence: TGTGCCAGCAGTTTACGCTCGGACACCCACACCGGGGAGCTGTTTTTT.

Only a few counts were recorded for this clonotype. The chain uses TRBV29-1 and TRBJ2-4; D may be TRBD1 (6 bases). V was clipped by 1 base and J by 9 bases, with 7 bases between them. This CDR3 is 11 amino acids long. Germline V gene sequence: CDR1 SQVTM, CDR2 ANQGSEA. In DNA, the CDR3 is TGCAGCGTTGAAGTAGGGGGCATTCAGTACTTC. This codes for CSVEVGGIQYF.

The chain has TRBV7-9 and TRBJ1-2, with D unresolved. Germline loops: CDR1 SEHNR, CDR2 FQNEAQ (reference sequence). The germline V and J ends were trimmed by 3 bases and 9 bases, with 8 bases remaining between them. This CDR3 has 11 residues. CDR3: CASSFSASYTF. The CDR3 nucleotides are TGTGCCAGCAGCTTTTCCGCTAGCTACACCTTC. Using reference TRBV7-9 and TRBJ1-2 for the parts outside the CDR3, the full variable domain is DTGVSQNPRHKITKRGQNVTFRCDPISEHNRLYWYRQTLGQGPEFLTYFQNEAQLEKSRLLSDRFSAERPKGSFSTLEIQRTEQGDSAMYLCASSFSASYTFGSGTRLTVV.

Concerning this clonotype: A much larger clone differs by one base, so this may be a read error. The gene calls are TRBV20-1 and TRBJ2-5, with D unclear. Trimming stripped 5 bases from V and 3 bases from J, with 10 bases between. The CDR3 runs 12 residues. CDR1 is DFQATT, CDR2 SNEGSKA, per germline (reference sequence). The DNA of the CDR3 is TGCAGTGCTGCGGCCCCAAAAGAGACCCAGTACTTC. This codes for CSAAAPKETQYF.

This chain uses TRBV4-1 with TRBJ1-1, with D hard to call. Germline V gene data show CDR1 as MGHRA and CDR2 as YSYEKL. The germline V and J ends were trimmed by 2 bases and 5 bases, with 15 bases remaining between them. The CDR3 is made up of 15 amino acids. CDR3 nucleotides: TGCGCCAGCAGCCAATCCAACGTGGCTAGAACTGAAGCTTTCTTT. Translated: CASSQSNVARTEAFF.

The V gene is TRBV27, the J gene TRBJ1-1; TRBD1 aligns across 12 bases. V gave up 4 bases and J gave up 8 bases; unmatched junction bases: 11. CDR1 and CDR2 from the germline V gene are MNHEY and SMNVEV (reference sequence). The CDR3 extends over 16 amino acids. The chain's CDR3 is CASSYLRDRGPKEAFF. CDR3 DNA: TGTGCCAGCAGTTACCTACGGGACAGGGGGCCTAAGGAAGCTTTCTTT.

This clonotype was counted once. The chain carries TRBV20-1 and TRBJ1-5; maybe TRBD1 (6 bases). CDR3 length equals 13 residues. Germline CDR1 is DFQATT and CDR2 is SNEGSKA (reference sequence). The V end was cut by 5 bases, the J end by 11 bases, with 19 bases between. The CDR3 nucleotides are TGCAGTGCTCCTTCGGGGGGCCGGGAGACCCAGCATTTT. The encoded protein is CSAPSGGRETQHF.

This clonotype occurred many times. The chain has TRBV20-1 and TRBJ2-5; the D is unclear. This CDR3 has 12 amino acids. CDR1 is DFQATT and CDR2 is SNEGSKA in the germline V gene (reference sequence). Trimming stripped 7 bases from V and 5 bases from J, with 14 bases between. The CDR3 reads CSVSWRQETQYF. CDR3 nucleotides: TGCAGTGTTTCATGGCGGCAGGAGACCCAGTACTTC.

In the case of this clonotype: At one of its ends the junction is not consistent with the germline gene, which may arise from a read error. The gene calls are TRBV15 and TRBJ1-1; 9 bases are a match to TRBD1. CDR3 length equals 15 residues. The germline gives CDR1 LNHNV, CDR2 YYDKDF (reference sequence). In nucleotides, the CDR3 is TGTGCCGCCAGCAGCCAAGGACAGGGGAGCACTGAAGCTTTCTTT. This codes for CAASSQGQGSTEAFF.

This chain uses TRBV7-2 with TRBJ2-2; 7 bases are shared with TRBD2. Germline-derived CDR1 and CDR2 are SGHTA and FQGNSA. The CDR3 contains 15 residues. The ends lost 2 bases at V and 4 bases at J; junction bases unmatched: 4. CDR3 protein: CASSLSSGGTGELFF. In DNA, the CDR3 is TGTGCCAGCAGCTTATCTTCGGGGGGCACCGGGGAGCTGTTTTTT. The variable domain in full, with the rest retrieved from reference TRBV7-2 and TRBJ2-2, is GAGVSQSPSNKVTEKGKDVELRCDPISGHTALYWYRQSLGQGLEFLIYFQGNSAPDKSGLPSDRFSAERTGGSVSTLTIQRTQQEDSAVYLCASSLSSGGTGELFFGEGSRLTVL.

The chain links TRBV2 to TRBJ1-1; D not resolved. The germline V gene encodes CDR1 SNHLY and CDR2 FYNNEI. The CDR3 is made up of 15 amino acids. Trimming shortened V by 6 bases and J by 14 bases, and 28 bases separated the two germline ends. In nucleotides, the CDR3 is TGTGCCAGCAGAGAGCGGGAAAGCTCCTACAATGAGCAGTTCTTT. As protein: CASRERESSYNEQFF.

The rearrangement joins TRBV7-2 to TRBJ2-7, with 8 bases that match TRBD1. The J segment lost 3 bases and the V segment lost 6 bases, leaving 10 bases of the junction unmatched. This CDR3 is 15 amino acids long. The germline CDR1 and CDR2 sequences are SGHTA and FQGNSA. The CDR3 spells CASRSGWTGLYEQYF. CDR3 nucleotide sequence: TGTGCCAGCAGAAGCGGCTGGACAGGGCTCTACGAGCAGTACTTC.

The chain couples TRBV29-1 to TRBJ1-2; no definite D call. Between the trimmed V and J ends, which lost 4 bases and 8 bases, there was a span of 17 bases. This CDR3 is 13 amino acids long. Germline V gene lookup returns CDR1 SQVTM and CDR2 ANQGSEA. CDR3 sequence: CSVVHMDSLGYTF. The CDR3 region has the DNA TGCAGCGTTGTACACATGGACTCCTTAGGCTACACCTTC.

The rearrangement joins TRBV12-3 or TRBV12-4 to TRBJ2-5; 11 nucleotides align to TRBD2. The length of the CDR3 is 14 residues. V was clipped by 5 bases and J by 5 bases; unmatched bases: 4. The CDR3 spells CASSPGLAVETQYF. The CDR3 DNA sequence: TGTGCCAGCAGTCCGGGACTAGCGGTGGAGACCCAGTACTTC.

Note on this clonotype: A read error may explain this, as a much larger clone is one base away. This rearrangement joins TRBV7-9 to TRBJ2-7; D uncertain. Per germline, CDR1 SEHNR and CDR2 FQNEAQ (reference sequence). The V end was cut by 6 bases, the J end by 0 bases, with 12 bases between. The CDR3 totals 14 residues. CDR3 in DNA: TGTGCCAGCAGTTCACAGATCACCTCCTACGAGCAGTACTTC. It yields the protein CASSSQITSYEQYF.

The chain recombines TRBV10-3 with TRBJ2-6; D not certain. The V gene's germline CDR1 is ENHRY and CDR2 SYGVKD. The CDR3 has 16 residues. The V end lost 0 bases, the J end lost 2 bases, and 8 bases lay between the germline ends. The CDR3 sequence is CAISESVLAGANVLTF. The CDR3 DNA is TGTGCCATCAGTGAGTCGGTCCTGGCTGGGGCCAACGTCCTGACTTTC.

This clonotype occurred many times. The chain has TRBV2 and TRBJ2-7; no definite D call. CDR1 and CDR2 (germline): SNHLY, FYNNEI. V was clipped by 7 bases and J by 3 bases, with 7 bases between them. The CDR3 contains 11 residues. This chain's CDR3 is CASIRNYEQYF. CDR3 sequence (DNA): TGTGCCAGCATAAGAAACTACGAGCAGTACTTC.

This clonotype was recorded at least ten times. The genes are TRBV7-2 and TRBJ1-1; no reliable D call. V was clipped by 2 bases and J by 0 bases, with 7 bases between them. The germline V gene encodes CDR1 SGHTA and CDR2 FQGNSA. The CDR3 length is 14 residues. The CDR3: CASSLPRLNTEAFF. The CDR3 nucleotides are TGTGCCAGCAGCTTACCTCGTTTGAACACTGAAGCTTTCTTT.

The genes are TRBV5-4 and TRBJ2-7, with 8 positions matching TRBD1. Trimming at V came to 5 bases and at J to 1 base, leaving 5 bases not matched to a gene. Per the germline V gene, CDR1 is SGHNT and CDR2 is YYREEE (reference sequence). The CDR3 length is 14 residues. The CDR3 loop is CASRLNRGSYEQYF. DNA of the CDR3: TGTGCCAGCAGATTGAACAGGGGGTCCTACGAGCAGTACTTC.

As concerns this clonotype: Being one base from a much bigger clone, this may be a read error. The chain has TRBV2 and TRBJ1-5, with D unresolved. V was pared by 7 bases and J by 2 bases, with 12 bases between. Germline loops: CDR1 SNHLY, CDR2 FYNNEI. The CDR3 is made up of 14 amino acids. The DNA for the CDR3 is TGTGCCAGCAATGCTAATATGGGCAATCAGCCCCAGCATTTT. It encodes CASNANMGNQPQHF. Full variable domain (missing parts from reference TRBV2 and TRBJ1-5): EPEVTQTPSHQVTQMGQEVILRCVPISNHLYFYWYRQILGQKVEFLVSFYNNEISEKSEIFDDQFSVERPDGSNFTLKIRSTKLEDSAMYFCASNANMGNQPQHFGDGTRLSIL.

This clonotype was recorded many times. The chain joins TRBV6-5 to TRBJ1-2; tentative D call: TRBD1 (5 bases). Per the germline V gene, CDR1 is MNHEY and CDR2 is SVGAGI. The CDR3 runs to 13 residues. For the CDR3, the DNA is TGTGCAGCCGCGCTGACAGAAAACTATGGCTACACCTTC. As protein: CAAALTENYGYTF.

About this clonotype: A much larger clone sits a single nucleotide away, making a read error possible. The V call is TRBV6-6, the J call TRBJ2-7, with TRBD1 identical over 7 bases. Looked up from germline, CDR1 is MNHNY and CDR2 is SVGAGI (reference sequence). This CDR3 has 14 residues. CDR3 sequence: CAGSYGTGAYEQYF. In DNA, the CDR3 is TGTGCCGGCAGTTACGGTACAGGGGCCTACGAGCAGTACTTC.

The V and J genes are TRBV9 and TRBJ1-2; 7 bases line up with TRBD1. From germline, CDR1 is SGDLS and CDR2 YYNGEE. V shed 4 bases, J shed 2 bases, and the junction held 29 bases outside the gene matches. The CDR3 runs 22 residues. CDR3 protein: CASSTTNSGSGESTRGNYGYTF. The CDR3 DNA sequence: TGTGCCAGCAGCACCACCAATAGCGGGAGCGGGGAGTCGACCAGGGGGAACTATGGCTACACCTTC.

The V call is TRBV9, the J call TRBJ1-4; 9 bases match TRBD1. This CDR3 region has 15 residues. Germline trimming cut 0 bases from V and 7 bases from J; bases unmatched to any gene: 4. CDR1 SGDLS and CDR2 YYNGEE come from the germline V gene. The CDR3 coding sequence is TGTGCCAGCAGCGTAGAGACAGGGGGTGCTGAAAAACTGTTTTTT. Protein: CASSVETGGAEKLFF.

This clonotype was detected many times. CDR3 coding DNA: TGTGCCAGCAGTGGACTACGCACCGGGGAGCTGTTTTTT. Translated: CASSGLRTGELFF. The V and J genes are TRBV2 and TRBJ2-2, with D perhaps TRBD2 (5 bases). CDR1 and CDR2 from the germline V gene are SNHLY and FYNNEI. CDR3 length: 13 residues. The V end was cut by 4 bases, the J end by 4 bases, with 7 bases between.

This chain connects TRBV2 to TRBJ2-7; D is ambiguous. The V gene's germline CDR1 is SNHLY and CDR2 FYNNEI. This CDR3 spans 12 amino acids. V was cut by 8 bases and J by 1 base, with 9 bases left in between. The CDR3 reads CASVVKSYEQYF. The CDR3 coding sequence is TGTGCCAGCGTTGTGAAGTCCTACGAGCAGTACTTC.